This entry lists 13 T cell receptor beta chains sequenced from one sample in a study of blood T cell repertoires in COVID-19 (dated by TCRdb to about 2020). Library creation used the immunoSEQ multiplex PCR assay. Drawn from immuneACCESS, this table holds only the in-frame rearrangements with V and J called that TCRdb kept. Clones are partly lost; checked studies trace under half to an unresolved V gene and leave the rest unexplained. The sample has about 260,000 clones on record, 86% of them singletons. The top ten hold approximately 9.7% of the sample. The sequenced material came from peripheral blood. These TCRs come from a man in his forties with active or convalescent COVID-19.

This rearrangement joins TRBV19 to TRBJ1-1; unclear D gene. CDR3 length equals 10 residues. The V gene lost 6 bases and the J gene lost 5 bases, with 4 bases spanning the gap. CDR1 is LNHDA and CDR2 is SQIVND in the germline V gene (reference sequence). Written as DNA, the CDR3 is TGTGCCAGTAGATCGACTGAAGCTTTCTTT. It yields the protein CASRSTEAFF.

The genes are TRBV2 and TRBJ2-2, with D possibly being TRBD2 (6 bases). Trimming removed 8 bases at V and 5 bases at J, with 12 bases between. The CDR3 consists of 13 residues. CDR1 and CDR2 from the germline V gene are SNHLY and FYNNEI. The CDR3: CASGDSATGELFF. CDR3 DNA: TGTGCCAGCGGGGACTCGGCAACCGGGGAGCTGTTTTTT.

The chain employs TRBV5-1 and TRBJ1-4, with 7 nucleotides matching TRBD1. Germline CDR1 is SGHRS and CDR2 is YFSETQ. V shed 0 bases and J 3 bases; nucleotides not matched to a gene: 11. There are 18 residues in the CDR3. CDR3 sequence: CASSLVWQGESANEKLFF. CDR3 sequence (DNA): TGCGCCAGCAGCTTGGTCTGGCAGGGGGAGTCGGCTAATGAAAAACTGTTTTTT.

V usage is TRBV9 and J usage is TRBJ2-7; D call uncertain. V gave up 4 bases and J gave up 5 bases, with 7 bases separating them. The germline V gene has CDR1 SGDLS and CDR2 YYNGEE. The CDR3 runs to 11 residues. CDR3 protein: CASSTDHEQYF. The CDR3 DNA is TGTGCCAGCAGCACAGACCACGAGCAGTACTTC.

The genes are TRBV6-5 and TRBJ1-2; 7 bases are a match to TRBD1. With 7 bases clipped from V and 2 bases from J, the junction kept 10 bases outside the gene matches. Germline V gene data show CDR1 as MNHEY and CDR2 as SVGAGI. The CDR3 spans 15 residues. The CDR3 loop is CASTRRQGLNYGYTF. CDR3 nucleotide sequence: TGTGCCAGCACGCGAAGACAGGGATTAAACTATGGCTACACCTTC.

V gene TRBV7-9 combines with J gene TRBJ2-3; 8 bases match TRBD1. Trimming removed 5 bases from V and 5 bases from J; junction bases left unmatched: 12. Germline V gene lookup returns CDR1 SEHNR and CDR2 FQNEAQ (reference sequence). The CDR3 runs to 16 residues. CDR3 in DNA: TGTGCCAGCAGCCAGGGGGCTGGCGGCCAGGGAGATACGCAGTATTTT. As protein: CASSQGAGGQGDTQYF.

The CDR3 sequence: CASSSIGQPQHF. The CDR3 region has the DNA TGTGCCAGCAGCTCGATCGGTCAGCCCCAGCATTTT. The gene calls are TRBV28 and TRBJ1-5; D uncertain. In germline, CDR1 is MDHEN, CDR2 SYDVKM. V gave up 6 bases and J gave up 6 bases, with 9 bases separating them. The length of the CDR3 is 12 residues.

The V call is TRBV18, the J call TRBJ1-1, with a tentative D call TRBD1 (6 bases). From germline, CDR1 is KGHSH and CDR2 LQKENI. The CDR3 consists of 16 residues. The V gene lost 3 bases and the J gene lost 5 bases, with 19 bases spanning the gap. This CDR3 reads CASSPSGAHVWTEAFF. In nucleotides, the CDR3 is TGTGCCAGCTCACCGTCAGGGGCCCACGTATGGACTGAAGCTTTCTTT.

Here the CDR3 DNA reads TGTGCCAGCAGCCCCGGGACTAGCGGGGTTCTTCAGAAGACGCAGTATTTT. Translated: CASSPGTSGVLQKTQYF. This chain connects TRBV7-6 to TRBJ2-3, with 13 bases lining up with TRBD2. From germline, CDR1 is SGHVS and CDR2 FNYEAQ. V lost 5 bases and J lost 9; bases outside the gene matches: 14. The CDR3 is made up of 17 amino acids.

The CDR3 region has the DNA TGTGCTACCACCCGGGACAGGGCGAGAAACACCATATATTTT. Its protein product is CATTRDRARNTIYF. The V call is TRBV30, the J call TRBJ1-3, with 9 bases matching TRBD1. There are 14 residues in the CDR3. Germline V gives CDR1 GTSNPN, CDR2 SVGIG (reference sequence).

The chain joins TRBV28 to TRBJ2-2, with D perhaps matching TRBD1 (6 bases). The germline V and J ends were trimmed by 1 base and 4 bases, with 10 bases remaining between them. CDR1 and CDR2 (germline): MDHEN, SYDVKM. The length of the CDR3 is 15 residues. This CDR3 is CASSLYRAGTGELFF. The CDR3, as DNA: TGTGCCAGCAGTTTATACAGGGCGGGCACCGGGGAGCTGTTTTTT. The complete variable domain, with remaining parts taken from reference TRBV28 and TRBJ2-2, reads DVKVTQSSRYLVKRTGEKVFLECVQDMDHENMFWYRQDPGLGLRLIYFSYDVKMKEKGDIPEGYSVSREKKERFSLILESASTNQTSMYLCASSLYRAGTGELFFGEGSRLTVL.

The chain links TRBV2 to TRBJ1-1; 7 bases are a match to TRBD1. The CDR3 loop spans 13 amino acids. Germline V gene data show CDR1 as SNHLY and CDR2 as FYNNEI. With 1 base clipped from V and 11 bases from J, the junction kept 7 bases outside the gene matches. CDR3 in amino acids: CASSEVDRDRAFF. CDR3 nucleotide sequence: TGTGCCAGCAGTGAAGTAGACAGGGATCGGGCTTTCTTT.

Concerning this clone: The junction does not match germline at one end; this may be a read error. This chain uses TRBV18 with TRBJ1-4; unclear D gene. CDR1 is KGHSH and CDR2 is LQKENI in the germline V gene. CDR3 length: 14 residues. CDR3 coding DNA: TGTGCCAGCTCCCCACTAGCATCTGACGAAAAACTGTTTTTT. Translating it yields CASSPLASDEKLFF.